This T cell receptor beta chain appears in the sequencing data of a study of blood T cell repertoires in COVID-19 (dated by TCRdb to 2020 to 2022). Study-wide context: Samples from collaborators originated in the United States, Italy and Spain and spanned both the acute and convalescent phases of COVID-19. The prospective study material was composed of cDNA or gDNA derived from T cells, B-cell-depleted T cells, or PBMCs. Subjects who had been exposed to COVID-19, were actively infected with it, or had recovered from it provided the deeply sampled blood TCRbeta repertoires that made up the dataset. The repertoires were released in a freely available public database intended as a resource for research on the immune response to SARS-CoV-2. Samples were obtained from the ongoing ImmuneRACE study (first 160 participants) and from over 1,000 subjects provided by 6 global collaborators. Nearly every sample came with metadata listing a de-identified subject ID, COVID-19 status, age in years and sex. Where HLA class I and class II types were available, the types were taken from metadata supplied by the sample provider, not from assay-based typing.

The immunoSEQ Assay, a bias-controlled multiplex PCR, was used to amplify TCRbeta CDR3 regions from genomic DNA. The source study handled its data this way. The number of nucleated cells in each sample was estimated from the amplification of reference gene primers within the assay. To quantify the absolute abundance of each unique TCRbeta CDR3 rearrangement, sequence reads were collapsed and filtered. For each sample, productive Simpson clonality was calculated as the square root of Simpson's diversity index across productive rearrangements. TCRdb retrieved this table from immuneACCESS and kept in-frame rearrangements only. Not all clones are present; in checked studies, unresolved V genes account for under half, and no reason is known for the remainder. The V and J calls and clone size come from that table; D and trimming were worked out from the DNA. Within this sample are approximately 150,000 clones, with roughly 88% of them counted one time only. The ten biggest clones cover around 1.9% of the sample.

CDR1 and CDR2 are drawn from the germline V gene (reference sequence): MNHEY, SMNVEV. Trimming leaves V shorter by 1 base and J shorter by 6 bases, with the junction holding 2 bases beyond the gene matches. The CDR3, from cysteine to phenylalanine, totals 14 residues. CDR3 DNA is the only sequence kept; it has 42 bases, read in frame from the first base. Collaborating institutions collected whole blood in K2EDTA tubes following their own protocols. Collaborator samples were shipped for TCRbeta analysis as frozen whole blood, isolated PBMCs, or DNA extracted from either sample type. Findings and caveats that apply to the study as a whole: Clinical and demographic metadata were provided uncurated, with the amount varying by source and participant.

In the case of this clone: The target of this receptor is not known. Qualities for individual bases were not recorded, and no much larger clone is one base off.

This clonotype originated in a man aged 65 to 85 with acute or convalescent COVID-19. The chain joins TRBV27 to TRBJ2-7; TRBD2 fits 11 bases in the junction. Sequencing used peripheral blood. The CDR3 region: CASSLYTSGGEQYF. The base sequence is TGTGCCAGCAGTTTATATACTAGCGGGGGCGAGCAGTACTTC.